This T cell receptor beta chain was documented in a study of identical twins. This clonotype was counted a few times. The antigen is unknown. General study findings and limits: Out-of-frame alpha sequences shared by twins showed excess low generation probability.

Unique molecular identifiers were present on the cDNA, which also gained a universal primer site by template switching. TCRdb itself ran the 5' RACE reads through MiXCR, one entry per CDR3 protein. The sample has some 790,000 distinct CDR3 sequences; about 20% are singletons. Germline V gene data show CDR1 as SGHRS and CDR2 as YFSETQ. The CDR3 is made up of 13 amino acids. V gave up 5 bases and J gave up 6 bases, with 13 bases separating them. Another study also made use of these data, one on T cells expressing NK-cell markers.

The TCR sequence derives from a woman between 18 and 30 years old in good health. The sequencing sample was made of PBMCs. This chain uses TRBV5-1 with TRBJ2-3; no reliable D call. In DNA form, the CDR3 reads TGCGCCAGCAGTCATGACTCGACCGATACGCAGTATTTT. It is translated as CASSHDSTDTQYF.